This TCR beta chain was recovered during a study of blood T cell repertoires in COVID-19. This CDR3 region has 11 residues. The V gene lost 3 bases and the J gene lost 8 bases, with 8 bases spanning the gap. Germline CDR1 reads SGHKS; CDR2 reads YYEKEE (reference sequence). Per the original data handling: Reference gene primer amplification in the assay estimated nucleated cell counts. TCRdb's table, derived via immunoSEQ multiplex PCR, lists solely in-frame clones and lacks some. The D gene and trimming were derived from the DNA, and the V and J assignments and clone size from that table. The profile covers 220,000 or so clones, with 90% to 95% appearing a single time and around 0.84% taken by the ten largest.

The TCR sequence derives from a man in his fifties or sixties with COVID-19, enrolled during active disease. The material sequenced was peripheral blood. This rearrangement joins TRBV5-5 to TRBJ1-2; D perhaps matches TRBD1 (5 bases). The CDR3 is CASSSQGGYTF. The CDR3 DNA follows: TGTGCCAGCAGCTCCCAGGGCGGCTACACCTTC.